The next 19 T cell receptor beta chains were all read from a single sample in a study of sequential checkpoint blockade in melanoma. Treatment reported: randomized to nivolumab then ipilimumab (arm A) or the reverse (arm B). Some clones are missing from TCRdb's copy, which holds only in-frame ones; the method was immunoSEQ multiplex PCR. The sample shows more than 25,000 clones, roughly 91% of them seen only once. Material: CD8+ T cells sorted from blood (inferred from file names), obtained from a patient given nivolumab and ipilimumab in sequence. Receptors were obtained from a human donor with melanoma.

This rearrangement joins TRBV13 to TRBJ1-1; tentatively, D is TRBD1 (6 bases). CDR1 is PRHDT and CDR2 is FYEKMQ in the germline V gene (reference sequence). This CDR3 has 12 amino acids. Deletions cut 4 bases from V and 8 bases from J, with 11 bases between. The CDR3 is CASSWGRGEAFF. In DNA form, the CDR3 reads TGTGCCAGCAGCTGGGGTAGGGGGGAAGCTTTCTTT.

The CDR3 protein is CASSSLTAGGAQHF. Written as DNA, the CDR3 is TGTGCCAGCAGCTCATTGACCGCCGGGGGGGCCCAGCATTTT. The chain couples TRBV11-2 to TRBJ1-5, with D possibly matching TRBD1 (5 bases). The CDR3 length is 14 residues. Trimming shortened V by 4 bases and J by 11 bases, and 18 bases separated the two germline ends. CDR1 and CDR2 from the germline V gene are SGHAT and FQNNGV.

This chain connects TRBV19 to TRBJ2-5; the match to TRBD1 covers 9 bases. CDR1 LNHDA and CDR2 SQIVND come from the germline V gene (reference sequence). The J segment lost 1 base and the V segment lost 7 bases, leaving 13 bases of the junction unmatched. The CDR3 sequence is 17 residues long. CDR3 DNA sequence: TGTGCCAGTAACTCCGGGACAGGGATAATTAGCCAAGAGACCCAGTACTTC. Protein sequence: CASNSGTGIISQETQYF.

The CDR3 DNA sequence: TGCGCCAGCAGCCAATCAGACAGGAGTATGCAGTTCTTC. Residues: CASSQSDRSMQFF. This chain connects TRBV4-1 to TRBJ2-1; a weak D match, TRBD1 (6 bases). CDR1 MGHRA and CDR2 YSYEKL come from the germline V gene. With 2 bases removed from V and 12 bases from J, the gap between germline ends came to 14 bases. The CDR3 runs to 13 residues.

V and J are TRBV28 and TRBJ2-7, with D perhaps TRBD1 (5 bases). CDR1 and CDR2 from the germline V gene are MDHEN and SYDVKM. V was trimmed by 3 bases and J by 2 bases, leaving 11 bases between them. The CDR3 contains 14 residues. The CDR3 sequence is CASSFRGRAYEQYV. The CDR3, as DNA: TGTGCCAGCAGTTTTAGGGGCCGCGCCTACGAGCAGTACGTC.

The chain uses TRBV30 and TRBJ1-5; D possibly corresponds to TRBD1 (5 bases). With 3 bases removed from V and 7 bases from J, the gap between germline ends came to 16 bases. Germline values: CDR1 GTSNPN, CDR2 SVGIG (reference sequence). CDR3 length equals 14 residues. The CDR3 DNA reads TGTGCCTGGAGGGCGGCAGGGCGCGAGCAGCCCCAGCATTTT. It is translated as CAWRAAGREQPQHF.

The V call is TRBV7-9, the J call TRBJ2-1, with 8 nucleotides matching TRBD2. Germline CDR1 SEHNR, CDR2 FQNEAQ (reference sequence). The trim removed 5 bases at V and 9 bases at J, leaving 3 bases unmatched. The length of the CDR3 is 12 residues. The CDR3 sequence is CASSTLAAEQFF. CDR3 sequence (DNA): TGTGCCAGCAGCACACTAGCGGCTGAGCAGTTCTTC.

The genes are TRBV7-9 and TRBJ1-1; 9 positions match TRBD1. CDR1 SEHNR and CDR2 FQNEAQ come from the germline V gene (reference sequence). The CDR3 extends over 13 amino acids. The junction had 0 bases not matched to a gene; V was cut back by 4 bases and J by 3 bases. In DNA form, the CDR3 reads TGTGCCAGCAGCTGGGACAGGGACACTGAAGCTTTCTTT. The encoded protein is CASSWDRDTEAFF.

This chain joins TRBV10-2 and TRBJ2-7, with 12 bases aligning to TRBD2. Germline CDR1 reads WSHSY; CDR2 reads SAAADI. This CDR3 has 16 amino acids. The V and J ends lost 4 bases and 2 bases, in that order; junction bases with no gene match: 6. DNA for the CDR3: TGCGCCAGCAGTGTGCCGACTAGCGGGAGTACCTACGAGCAGTACTTC. Its translation: CASSVPTSGSTYEQYF.

V and J are TRBV29-1 and TRBJ1-2; 7 bases are shared with TRBD1. The length of the CDR3 is 12 residues. V shed 3 bases, J shed 7 bases, and the junction held 5 bases outside the gene matches. Germline V gene sequence: CDR1 SQVTM, CDR2 ANQGSEA. The DNA of the CDR3 is TGCAGCGTTGAGAAGGGGGCGCGTGGCTACACCTTC. Translation: CSVEKGARGYTF.

The chain recombines TRBV28 with TRBJ1-1; TRBD1 matches 8 bases. V shed 1 base and J 9 bases; nucleotides not matched to a gene: 4. The CDR3 spans 13 residues. The germline V gene encodes CDR1 MDHEN and CDR2 SYDVKM. CDR3 protein: CASSLSRTGKAFF. The DNA of the CDR3 is TGTGCCAGCAGTTTATCCCGGACAGGGAAAGCTTTCTTT. The entire variable domain, with the rest obtained from reference TRBV28 and TRBJ1-1, is as follows: DVKVTQSSRYLVKRTGEKVFLECVQDMDHENMFWYRQDPGLGLRLIYFSYDVKMKEKGDIPEGYSVSREKKERFSLILESASTNQTSMYLCASSLSRTGKAFFGQGTRLTVV.

V usage is TRBV4-1 and J usage is TRBJ2-7; 7 nucleotides line up with TRBD2. This CDR3 contains 14 residues. The junction had 6 bases not matched to a gene; V was cut back by 4 bases and J by 3 bases. CDR1 and CDR2 from the germline V gene are MGHRA and YSYEKL. CDR3 loop: CASSPLGGVYEQYF. The CDR3 bases are TGCGCCAGCAGCCCCTTGGGAGGGGTCTACGAGCAGTACTTC.

Concerning this clone itself: Additional DNA sequences in this sample encode the identical CDR3. The CDR3 bases are TGCGCCAGCAGCCAAACAGGGGTGGATGAGCAGTTCTTC. It is translated as CASSQTGVDEQFF. The rearrangement uses TRBV4-3 and TRBJ2-1; TRBD1 aligns across 7 bases. The germline CDR1 and CDR2 sequences are LGHNA and YSLEER. The junction had 3 bases not matched to a gene; V was cut back by 2 bases and J by 8 bases. This CDR3 has 13 residues.

V is TRBV28 and J is TRBJ2-5; 8 bases agree with TRBD1. Matching the DNA end better, TRBJ2-7 makes the J call doubtful. This CDR3 comprises 14 residues. Germline V gene data show CDR1 as MDHEN and CDR2 as SYDVKM. CDR3 DNA: TGTGCCAGCAGTCCCGGGACAGGCTCCTACGAGCAGTACTTC. Its protein is CASSPGTGSYEQYF.

The chain combines TRBV29-1 with TRBJ2-7; tentative D call: TRBD1 (7 bases). The germline V gene has CDR1 SQVTM and CDR2 ANQGSEA. The CDR3 length is 13 residues. Trimming cost V 6 bases and J 3 bases, with 15 bases left between them. The CDR3 DNA is TGCAGCGTCGGCGGGACAGTTGTCTACGAGCAGTACTTC. It yields the protein CSVGGTVVYEQYF.

The chain links TRBV19 to TRBJ2-1, with D possibly matching TRBD2 (6 bases). The CDR3 totals 13 residues. Trimming cost V 6 bases and J 5 bases, with 11 bases left between them. The germline gives CDR1 LNHDA, CDR2 SQIVND (reference sequence). For the CDR3, the DNA is TGTGCCAGTAGGGCGGGACTCCACAATGAGCAGTTCTTC. Its protein product is CASRAGLHNEQFF.

The V and J genes are TRBV28 and TRBJ1-2; possibly TRBD1 for D (5 bases). This CDR3 has 13 residues. Germline assignment: CDR1 MDHEN and CDR2 SYDVKM. V was cut by 6 bases and J by 3 bases, with 11 bases left in between. The CDR3 DNA follows: TGTGCCAGCAGCCTCTCCAGGGACTATGGCTACACCTTC. The encoded protein is CASSLSRDYGYTF.

The chain is built from TRBV28 and TRBJ2-2; 7 bases line up with TRBD1. CDR3 length: 15 amino acids. After removal of 5 bases from V and 3 bases from J, the junction contained 6 bases not matched to a gene. Germline V gene lookup returns CDR1 MDHEN and CDR2 SYDVKM. DNA of the CDR3: TGTGCCAGCAGTCTTGGGACAGTGCACACCGGGGAGCTGTTTTTT. It yields the protein CASSLGTVHTGELFF.

This sequence joins TRBV5-1 and TRBJ2-1; TRBD1 agrees at 10 bases. The CDR3 spans 14 residues. After removal of 3 bases from V and 6 bases from J, the junction contained 3 bases not matched to a gene. CDR1 SGHRS and CDR2 YFSETQ come from the germline V gene. The CDR3 loop is CASSSGTGVNEQFF. CDR3 DNA: TGCGCCAGCAGCTCCGGGACAGGGGTCAATGAGCAGTTCTTC.